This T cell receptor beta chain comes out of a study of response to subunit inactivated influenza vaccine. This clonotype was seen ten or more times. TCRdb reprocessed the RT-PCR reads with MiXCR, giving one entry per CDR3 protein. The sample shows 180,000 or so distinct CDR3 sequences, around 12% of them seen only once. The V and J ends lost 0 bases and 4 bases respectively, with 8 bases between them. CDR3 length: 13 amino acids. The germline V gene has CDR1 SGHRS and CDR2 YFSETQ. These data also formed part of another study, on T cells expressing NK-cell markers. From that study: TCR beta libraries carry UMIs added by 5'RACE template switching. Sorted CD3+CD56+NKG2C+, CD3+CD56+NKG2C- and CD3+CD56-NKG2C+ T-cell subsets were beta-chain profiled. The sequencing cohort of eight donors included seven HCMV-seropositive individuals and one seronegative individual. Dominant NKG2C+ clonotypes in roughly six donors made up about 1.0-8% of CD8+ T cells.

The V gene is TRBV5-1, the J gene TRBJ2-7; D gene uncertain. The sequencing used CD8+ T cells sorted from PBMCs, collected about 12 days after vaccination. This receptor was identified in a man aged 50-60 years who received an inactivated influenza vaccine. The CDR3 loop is CASSLVYGYEQYF. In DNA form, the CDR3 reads TGCGCCAGCAGCTTGGTATATGGATACGAGCAGTACTTC.